Described below is a single TCR beta chain sequence and its context. This sample is part of a study of shared clonotypes between healthy human individuals. On the study more broadly: There were three CD4 naive, three CD4 memory, two CD8 naive and one CD8 memory plates per donor.

The CDR3 has 17 residues. Sequencing was performed with immunoSEQ multiplex PCR; in TCRdb, only in-frame clones are kept and a portion is missing. The data hold 2 million to 2.5 million clones, with approximately 90% observed a single time. The chain uses TRBV21-1 and TRBJ2-5; TRBD1, the table's D call, was not compared with the DNA. TRBV21-1 is tagged as a pseudogene. Sequencing was performed on naive CD4+ T cells from PBMCs. Subset described: CD45RA+ positively selected. The receptor was derived from a man aged 18 to 30 in good health. Some clones in this sample may be carry-over from other donors' samples. The CDR3 here is CASSKVLWDNWGMTQYF. Here the CDR3 DNA reads TGTGCCAGCAGCAAAGTTTTATGGGACAACTGGGGGATGACCCAGTACTTC.